This TCR beta chain derives from a study of cytomegalovirus exposure and HLA in healthy donors. Study information: The roughly 110 validation repertoires were reported in a later analysis to have been generated on the same platform as the roughly 670 first-cohort repertoires.

V shed 7 bases, J shed 8 bases, and the junction held 20 bases outside the gene matches. This CDR3 has 17 amino acids. Germline CDR1 MDHEN, CDR2 SYDVKM. Clones were read by immunoSEQ multiplex PCR, and TCRdb kept only the in-frame ones, dropping some. The sample consists of 150,000 to 200,000 clones, 85% of them appearing once. The TCR sequence derives from a man aged 18 to 29 in good health and CMV-seropositive. Sequences were obtained from PBMCs. V gene TRBV28 combines with J gene TRBJ1-2; 9 nucleotides align to TRBD1. DNA for the CDR3: TGTGCCAGCAAAGGGGGAGGGGACAGGGCCCCTATCGACGGCTACACCTTC. It is translated as CASKGGGDRAPIDGYTF.